Each of the 18 T cell receptor beta chains below was sequenced from the same sample in a study of T cell responses to AZD1222 COVID-19 vaccine. The method was immunoSEQ multiplex PCR; TCRdb's version includes in-frame clones alone and lacks a portion of them. Seen here are 200,000 or so clones, around 90% observed once, and the top ten hold 0.99%. The sample here was peripheral blood, taken on day 0 of AZD1222 vaccination. The source of these receptors is an adult in good health.

J is TRBJ2-7 and V is TRBV15, with TRBD1 matching over 7 bases. The CDR3 runs 14 residues. J lost 3 bases, V lost 2 bases, and 4 bases had no gene match. Looked up from germline, CDR1 is LNHNV and CDR2 is YYDKDF (reference sequence). The CDR3 DNA is TGTGCCACCAGCAGACGAGGGACAGACTACGAGCAGTACTTC. Its translation is CATSRRGTDYEQYF.

The chain has TRBV7-2 and TRBJ1-1; D gene ambiguous. The V gene's germline CDR1 is SGHTA and CDR2 FQGNSA. This CDR3 comprises 14 residues. With 5 bases removed from V and 11 bases from J, the gap between germline ends came to 21 bases. CDR3 protein: CASSPILDATEAFF. The CDR3 bases are TGTGCCAGCAGCCCGATTTTGGACGCGACGGAGGCTTTCTTT.

The chain is built from TRBV3-1 (or the pseudogene TRBV3-2) and TRBJ1-1; TRBD1 is a possible D gene (6 bases). V was trimmed by 5 bases and J by 3 bases, leaving 16 bases between them. CDR1 and CDR2 (germline): LGHDT, YNNKEL (reference sequence). The CDR3 runs 15 residues. Here the CDR3 reads CASSSWGGGHTEAFF. For the CDR3, the DNA is TGTGCCAGCAGCTCGTGGGGTGGGGGGCACACTGAAGCTTTCTTT.

V usage is TRBV7-3 and J usage is TRBJ2-3; D may be TRBD1 or TRBD2 (6 bases each). There are 14 residues in the CDR3. Trimming took 6 bases from V and 8 from J, leaving 18 bases between them. CDR1 and CDR2 (germline): SGHTA, FQGTGA. CDR3: CASSMGGLAATQYF. The CDR3 bases are TGTGCCAGCAGTATGGGGGGCTTAGCGGCTACGCAGTATTTT. Together with reference TRBV7-3 and TRBJ2-3, the CDR3 gives the full variable domain: GAGVSQTPSNKVTEKGKYVELRCDPISGHTALYWYRQSLGQGPEFLIYFQGTGAADDSGLPNDRFFAVRPEGSVSTLKIQRTERGDSAVYLCASSMGGLAATQYFGPGTRLTVL.

This sequence joins TRBV29-1 and TRBJ1-5; D ambiguous. Germline V gene lookup returns CDR1 SQVTM and CDR2 ANQGSEA. The V end lost 2 bases, the J end lost 3 bases, and 8 bases lay between the germline ends. The CDR3 runs 13 residues. CDR3 sequence: CSVEIGVNQPQHF. The CDR3 DNA reads as TGCAGCGTTGAAATCGGGGTCAATCAGCCCCAGCATTTT.

The chain employs TRBV27 and TRBJ1-4, with a possible D match to TRBD1 (6 bases). Germline CDR1 reads MNHEY; CDR2 reads SMNVEV (reference sequence). This CDR3 has 13 residues. V was clipped by 5 bases and J by 5 bases, with 9 bases between them. CDR3 nucleotides: TGTGCCAGCAGTCTCGGGACAAATGAAAAACTGTTTTTT. This encodes CASSLGTNEKLFF.

The chain carries TRBV5-6 and TRBJ2-1; 7 bases align to TRBD2. The V gene's germline CDR1 is SGHDT and CDR2 YYEEEE. The ends lost 0 bases at V and 6 bases at J; junction bases unmatched: 6. This CDR3 contains 15 residues. CDR3 DNA: TGTGCCAGCAGCTTGGTGGGCGGGAGTGGCAATGAGCAGTTCTTC. It is translated as CASSLVGGSGNEQFF.

CDR3 DNA: TGCAGCGTTGGTTCAGGGGGCAATCAGCCCCAGCATTTT. The encoded protein is CSVGSGGNQPQHF. The chain combines TRBV29-1 with TRBJ1-5; perhaps TRBD1 as D (6 bases). The V and J ends lost 4 bases and 2 bases respectively, with 9 bases between them. Germline V CDR1 and CDR2: SQVTM, ANQGSEA. This CDR3 comprises 13 residues.

The chain employs TRBV28 and TRBJ2-1, with 8 bases fitting TRBD2. The CDR3 covers 14 residues. The germline CDR1 and CDR2 sequences are MDHEN and SYDVKM. V was clipped by 8 bases and J by 4 bases; unmatched bases: 7. This chain's CDR3 is CASGPSGSYNEQFF. The CDR3 coding sequence is TGTGCCAGCGGCCCTAGCGGGTCTTACAATGAGCAGTTCTTC.

The chain joins TRBV2 to TRBJ2-7; D is perhaps TRBD1 or TRBD2 (7 bases each). The germline V and J ends were trimmed by 6 bases and 3 bases, with 18 bases remaining between them. This CDR3 spans 15 amino acids. Germline assignment: CDR1 SNHLY and CDR2 FYNNEI. The CDR3 nucleotides read TGTGCCAGCAGGGGGGGACAGATAGCGGGCTACGAGCAGTACTTC. This gives the protein CASRGGQIAGYEQYF. The variable domain in full, with the rest retrieved from reference TRBV2 and TRBJ2-7, is EPEVTQTPSHQVTQMGQEVILRCVPISNHLYFYWYRQILGQKVEFLVSFYNNEISEKSEIFDDQFSVERPDGSNFTLKIRSTKLEDSAMYFCASRGGQIAGYEQYFGPGTRLTVT.

The chain carries TRBV9 and TRBJ1-5; D perhaps matches TRBD1 (6 bases). Trimming stripped 5 bases from V and 0 bases from J, with 12 bases between. This CDR3 region has 15 residues. Germline assignment: CDR1 SGDLS and CDR2 YYNGEE. CDR3 region: CASSSRGVSNQPQHF. CDR3 in DNA: TGTGCCAGCAGTTCTAGGGGGGTTAGCAATCAGCCCCAGCATTTT.

V is TRBV5-6 and J is TRBJ2-1; TRBD2 matches at 7 bases. This CDR3 spans 15 amino acids. The V gene end was trimmed by 0 bases and the J gene end by 3 bases; junction bases not matched to a gene: 3. Germline lookup yields CDR1 SGHDT and CDR2 YYEEEE. Written as DNA, the CDR3 is TGTGCCAGCAGCTTGGTCGGGGGGAGCTACAATGAGCAGTTCTTC. Translating it yields CASSLVGGSYNEQFF.

V is TRBV5-6 and J is TRBJ1-1, with D maybe TRBD1 (6 bases). The CDR3 totals 16 residues. The germline V gene has CDR1 SGHDT and CDR2 YYEEEE. V dropped 1 base and J dropped 7 bases, with 20 bases sitting between them. Here the CDR3 DNA reads TGTGCCAGCAGCTTGCTTGGCCGGGGGGCCGAGTTTGAAGCTTTCTTT. It is translated as CASSLLGRGAEFEAFF.

The rearrangement uses TRBV7-2 and TRBJ2-5, with TRBD2 identical over 8 bases. This CDR3 spans 14 amino acids. CDR1 and CDR2 (germline): SGHTA, FQGNSA. The J segment lost 6 bases and the V segment lost 8 bases, leaving 11 bases of the junction unmatched. The CDR3 DNA follows: TGTGCCAGCGGAAGCGGCGGGGGGCCCCAGACCCAGTACTTC. This translates into CASGSGGGPQTQYF.

This clone was recorded once. The gene calls are TRBV7-6 and TRBJ2-1; the match to TRBD2 covers 9 bases. V lost 2 bases and J lost 2; bases outside the gene matches: 7. The CDR3 covers 17 residues. The germline V gene has CDR1 SGHVS and CDR2 FNYEAQ. The CDR3 is CASSLSLAGVPYNEQFF. The DNA of the CDR3 is TGTGCCAGCAGCTTAAGCTTAGCGGGAGTTCCCTACAATGAGCAGTTCTTC.

This chain links TRBV7-9 with TRBJ2-7; tentative D call: TRBD2 (6 bases). Germline CDR1 is SEHNR and CDR2 is FQNEAQ (reference sequence). This CDR3 contains 13 residues. V lost 4 bases, J lost 4 bases, and 11 bases lay in between. Written as DNA, the CDR3 is TGTGCCAGCAGCTCGGGACTTTCTTACGAGCAGTACTTC. This codes for CASSSGLSYEQYF.

V gene TRBV25-1 combines with J gene TRBJ2-1; D might be TRBD2 (6 bases). The CDR3 runs to 17 residues. Germline CDR1 MGHDK, CDR2 SYGVNS. Deletions cut 5 bases from V and 1 base from J, with 18 bases between. The CDR3 coding sequence is TGTGCCAGCAGTAGACCGGGACTGAGGGGATCCTACAATGAGCAGTTCTTC. Residues: CASSRPGLRGSYNEQFF.

V and J are TRBV9 and TRBJ2-1, with 8 positions matching TRBD2. Germline V gene data show CDR1 as SGDLS and CDR2 as YYNGEE. The length of the CDR3 is 15 residues. V lost 6 bases, J lost 10 bases, and 15 bases stayed unmatched. Written as DNA, the CDR3 is TGTGCCAGCACCCCGATCGGGCTAGCGGGCGGCGAGCAGTTCTTC. Amino acid sequence: CASTPIGLAGGEQFF.